This TCR beta chain was found in a study of CD4 T cells in relation to SARS-CoV-2 and coronaviruses. Unexposed donor CD4+ T cells date from about 2011-2018, before the COVID-19 pandemic. Isolation of CD4+ T cells took place after about 9 days in culture. Some clones are missing from TCRdb's copy, which holds only in-frame ones; the method was immunoSEQ multiplex PCR. The sample contains 20,000 to 25,000 clones, over 60% of which appear only once. V lost 1 base, J lost 4 bases, and 2 bases lay in between. The CDR3 sequence is 12 residues long. From germline, CDR1 is MNHNS and CDR2 SASEGT. Points on this clone: What it binds is not known.

This sequence joins TRBV6-1 and TRBJ1-3; no definite D call. The TCR was taken from a human donor in good health. Sequences were obtained from CD4+ T cells from PBMCs, cultured in vitro. CDR3 sequence reads: CASSEVGNTIYF. CDR3 sequence (DNA): TGTGCCAGCAGTGAAGTCGGAAACACCATATATTTT.